This T cell receptor (beta chain) derives from a study of beta chain features in type 1 diabetes. The investigators reverse transcribed all of the isolated RNA, so they sequenced expressed TCRB transcripts. The protocol was immunoSEQ multiplex PCR, while the TCRdb copy is restricted to in-frame clones and leaves out a portion. Of 300,000 or so clones listed, approximately 13% are singletons. V lost 3 bases and J lost 2; bases outside the gene matches: 4. Looked up from germline, CDR1 is LNHDA and CDR2 is SQIVND (reference sequence). CDR3 length: 15 residues. A note on this clone: The antigen is not known.

Study-wide results and caveats: In every one of the four CD4+ subsets, TCRB CDR3s were moderately but significantly shorter in Type 1 diabetes patients. Relative to healthy donors, patients appeared to have naive, central memory and Treg TCRB repertoires that were more similar.

The TCR sequence derives from a woman under 30 with type 1 diabetes. Sequences were obtained from naive CD4+ T cells from blood. The genes are TRBV19 and TRBJ2-3; 8 nucleotides agree with TRBD1. CDR3 amino acids: CASSMGTGVTDTQYF. Here the CDR3 DNA reads TGTGCCAGTAGTATGGGGACAGGAGTCACAGATACGCAGTATTTT.